This passage covers 6 T cell receptor beta chains from one sample sequenced in a study of blood T cell repertoires in COVID-19. This table comes from immunoSEQ multiplex PCR, and its TCRdb copy is limited to in-frame clones, with some not included. Among 140,000 to 150,000 clones, 84% were seen once, and the ten largest hold 4.5% to 6%. Material: PBMCs or T cells enriched from blood (not recorded which). The receptors shown here come from a woman in her fifties or sixties who had been exposed to COVID-19.

This chain uses TRBV2 with TRBJ2-6; no reliable D call. The CDR3 spans 14 residues. Trimming removed 6 bases at V and 0 bases at J, with 6 bases between. CDR1 and CDR2 (germline): SNHLY, FYNNEI. The CDR3 DNA reads as TGTGCCAGCAGCTACGACTCTGGGGCCAACGTCCTGACTTTC. This gives the protein CASSYDSGANVLTF.

V gene TRBV1 combines with J gene TRBJ2-7; TRBD1 was called by the table and not checked on the DNA. TRBV1 is a pseudogene segment. The CDR3 contains 19 residues. The chain's CDR3 is CTTPGQGNPPLSPSGEQYF. The CDR3, as DNA: TGCACCACCCCGGGACAGGGAAACCCGCCCTTATCCCCATCCGGCGAGCAGTACTTC.

This chain connects TRBV4-3 to TRBJ2-3; 10 bases agree with TRBD1. Looked up from germline, CDR1 is LGHNA and CDR2 is YSLEER. J lost 3 bases, V lost 3 bases, and 3 bases had no gene match. There are 15 residues in the CDR3. CDR3 nucleotide sequence: TGCGCCAGCAGCCACCGGGGACAGGGGACAGATACGCAGTATTTT. Encoded protein: CASSHRGQGTDTQYF.

The chain employs TRBV5-1 and TRBJ2-2; a possible D gene is TRBD1 (5 bases). Germline V CDR1 and CDR2: SGHRS, YFSETQ. With 1 base removed from V and 4 bases from J, the gap between germline ends came to 11 bases. The CDR3 runs to 15 residues. The CDR3 DNA reads as TGCGCCAGCAGCTTGACAGGAGCCGGCACCGGGGAGCTGTTTTTT. Translating gives CASSLTGAGTGELFF.

V is TRBV4-3 and J is TRBJ1-2; D might be TRBD1 (6 bases). CDR1 and CDR2 (germline): LGHNA, YSLEER. The CDR3 consists of 15 residues. With 0 bases removed from V and 3 bases from J, the gap between germline ends came to 11 bases. CDR3 sequence: CASSQDRGGHYGYTF. DNA of the CDR3: TGCGCCAGCAGCCAAGATAGGGGGGGGCACTATGGCTACACCTTC.

The chain employs TRBV5-1 and TRBJ2-1, with 7 bases fitting TRBD1. The CDR3 extends over 15 amino acids. Germline V CDR1 and CDR2: SGHRS, YFSETQ. V lost 3 bases and J lost 5; bases outside the gene matches: 8. The CDR3 sequence: CASSSTDRIDNEQFF. The CDR3 DNA reads TGCGCCAGCAGCTCCACGGACAGGATAGACAATGAGCAGTTCTTC. Combining the CDR3 with reference TRBV5-1 and TRBJ2-1 gives the whole variable domain KAGVTQTPRYLIKTRGQQVTLSCSPISGHRSVSWYQQTPGQGLQFLFEYFSETQRNKGNFPGRFSGRQFSNSRSEMNVSTLELGDSALYLCASSSTDRIDNEQFFGPGTRLTVL.